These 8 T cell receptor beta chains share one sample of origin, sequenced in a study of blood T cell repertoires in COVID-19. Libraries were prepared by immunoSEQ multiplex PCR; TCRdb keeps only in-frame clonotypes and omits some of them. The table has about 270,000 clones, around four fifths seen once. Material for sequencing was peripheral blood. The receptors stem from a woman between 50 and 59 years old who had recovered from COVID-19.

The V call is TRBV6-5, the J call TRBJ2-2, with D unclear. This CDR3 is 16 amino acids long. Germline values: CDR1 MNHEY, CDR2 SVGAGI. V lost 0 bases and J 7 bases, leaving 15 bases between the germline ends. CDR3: CASSYSLVGSNGELFF. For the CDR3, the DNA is TGTGCCAGCAGTTACTCGTTAGTCGGTTCGAACGGGGAGCTGTTTTTT.

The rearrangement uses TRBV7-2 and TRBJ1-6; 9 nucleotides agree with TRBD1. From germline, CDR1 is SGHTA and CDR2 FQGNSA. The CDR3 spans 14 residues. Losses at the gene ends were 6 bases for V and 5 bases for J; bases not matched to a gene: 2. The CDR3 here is CASSWDRDNSPLHF. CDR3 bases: TGTGCCAGCAGTTGGGACAGGGATAATTCACCCCTCCACTTT.

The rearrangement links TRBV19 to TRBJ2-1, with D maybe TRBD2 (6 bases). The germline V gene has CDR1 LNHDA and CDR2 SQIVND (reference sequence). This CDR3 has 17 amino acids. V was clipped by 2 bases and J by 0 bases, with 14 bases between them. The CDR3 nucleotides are TGTGCCAGTAGTATACCTTTAGCGGTGAGCTCCTACAATGAGCAGTTCTTC. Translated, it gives CASSIPLAVSSYNEQFF.

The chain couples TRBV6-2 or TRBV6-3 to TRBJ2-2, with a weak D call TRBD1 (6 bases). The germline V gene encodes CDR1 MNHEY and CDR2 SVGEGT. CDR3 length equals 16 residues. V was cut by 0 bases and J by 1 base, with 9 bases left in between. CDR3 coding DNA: TGTGCCAGCAGTTACTCGACACAGGGGAACACCGGGGAGCTGTTTTTT. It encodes CASSYSTQGNTGELFF.

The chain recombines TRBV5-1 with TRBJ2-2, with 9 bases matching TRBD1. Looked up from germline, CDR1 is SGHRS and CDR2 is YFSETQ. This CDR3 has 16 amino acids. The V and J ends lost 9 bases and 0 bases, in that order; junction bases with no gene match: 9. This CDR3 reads CATRIGTGTNTGELFF. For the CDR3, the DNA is TGCGCCACTAGAATCGGGACAGGGACGAACACCGGGGAGCTGTTTTTT. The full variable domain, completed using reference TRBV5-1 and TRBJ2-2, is KAGVTQTPRYLIKTRGQQVTLSCSPISGHRSVSWYQQTPGQGLQFLFEYFSETQRNKGNFPGRFSGRQFSNSRSEMNVSTLELGDSALYLCATRIGTGTNTGELFFGEGSRLTVL.

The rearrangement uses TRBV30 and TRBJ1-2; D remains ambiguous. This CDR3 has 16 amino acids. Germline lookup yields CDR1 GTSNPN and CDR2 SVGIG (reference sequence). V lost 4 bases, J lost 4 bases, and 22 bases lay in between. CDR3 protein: CAWTPPGSRIAYGYTF. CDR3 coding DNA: TGTGCCTGGACCCCCCCAGGCAGCCGAATTGCCTATGGCTACACCTTC. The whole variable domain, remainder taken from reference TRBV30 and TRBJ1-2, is SQTIHQWPATLVQPVGSPLSLECTVEGTSNPNLYWYRQAAGRGLQLLFYSVGIGQISSEVPQNLSASRPQDRQFILSSKKLLLSDSGFYLCAWTPPGSRIAYGYTFGSGTRLTVV.

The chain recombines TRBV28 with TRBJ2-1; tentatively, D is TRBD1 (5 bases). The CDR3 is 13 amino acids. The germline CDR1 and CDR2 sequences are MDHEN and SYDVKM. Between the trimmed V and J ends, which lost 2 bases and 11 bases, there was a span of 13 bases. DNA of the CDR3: TGTGCCAGCAGTTTAGCGGCAGGGAATAAGCAGTTCTTC. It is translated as CASSLAAGNKQFF.

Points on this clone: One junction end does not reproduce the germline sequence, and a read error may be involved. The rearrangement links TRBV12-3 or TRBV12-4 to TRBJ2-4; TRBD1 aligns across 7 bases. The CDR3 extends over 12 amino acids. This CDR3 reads CASSSSPGTALF. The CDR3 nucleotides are TGTGCCAGCAGCTCCTCCCCCGGGACAGCCCTCTTC.